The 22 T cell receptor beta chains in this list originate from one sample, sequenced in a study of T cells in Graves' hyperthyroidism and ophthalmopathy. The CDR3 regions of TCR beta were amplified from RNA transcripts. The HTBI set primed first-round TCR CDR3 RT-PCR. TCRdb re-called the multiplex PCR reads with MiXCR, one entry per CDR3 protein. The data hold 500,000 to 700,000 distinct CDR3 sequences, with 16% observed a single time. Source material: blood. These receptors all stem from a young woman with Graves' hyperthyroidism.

Here the CDR3 DNA reads TGTGCCAGCAGCCTCATAGCGGGAGAGGGAGAGACCCAGTACTTC. Amino acids: CASSLIAGEGETQYF. This sequence joins TRBV6-1 and TRBJ2-5; TRBD2 agrees at 9 bases. Trimming cost V 6 bases and J 4 bases; bases outside gene matches: 9. The germline V gene encodes CDR1 MNHNS and CDR2 SASEGT. The CDR3 contains 15 residues.

Here the CDR3 DNA reads TGTGCCAGCAGTCGACCGGAAGATAGGAACACTGAAGCTTTCTTT. Residues: CASSRPEDRNTEAFF. V is TRBV6-1 and J is TRBJ1-1, with D unclear. V dropped 5 bases and J dropped 1 base, with 14 bases sitting between them. The CDR3 covers 15 residues. The germline V gene encodes CDR1 MNHNS and CDR2 SASEGT.

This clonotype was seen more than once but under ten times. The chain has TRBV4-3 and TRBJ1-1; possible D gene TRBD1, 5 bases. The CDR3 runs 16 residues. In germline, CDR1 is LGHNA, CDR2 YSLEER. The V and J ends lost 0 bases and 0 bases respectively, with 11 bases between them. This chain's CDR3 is CASSQDLTTVNTEAFF. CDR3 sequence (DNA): TGCGCCAGCAGCCAAGATCTTACGACAGTGAACACTGAAGCTTTCTTT.

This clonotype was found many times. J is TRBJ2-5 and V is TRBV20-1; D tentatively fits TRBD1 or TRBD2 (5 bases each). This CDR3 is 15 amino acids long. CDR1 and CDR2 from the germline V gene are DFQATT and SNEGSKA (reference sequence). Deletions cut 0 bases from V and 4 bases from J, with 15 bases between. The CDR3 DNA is TGCAGTGCTAGAGATGCGAGGGGCGTCACAGAGACCCAGTACTTC. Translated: CSARDARGVTETQYF.

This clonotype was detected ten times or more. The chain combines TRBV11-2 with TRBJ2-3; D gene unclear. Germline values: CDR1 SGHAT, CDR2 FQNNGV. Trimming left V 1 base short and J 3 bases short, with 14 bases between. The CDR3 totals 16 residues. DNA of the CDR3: TGTGCCAGCAGCTTAGTGGGGTCGGTGGGAACAGATACGCAGTATTTT. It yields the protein CASSLVGSVGTDTQYF.

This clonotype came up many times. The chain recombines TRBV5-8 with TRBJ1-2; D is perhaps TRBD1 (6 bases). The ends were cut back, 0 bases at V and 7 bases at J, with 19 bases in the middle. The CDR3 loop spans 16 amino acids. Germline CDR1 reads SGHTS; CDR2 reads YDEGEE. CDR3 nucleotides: TGTGCCAGCAGCTTGGTGGGCCTGACAGGCCGGAGTGGCTACACCTTC. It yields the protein CASSLVGLTGRSGYTF.

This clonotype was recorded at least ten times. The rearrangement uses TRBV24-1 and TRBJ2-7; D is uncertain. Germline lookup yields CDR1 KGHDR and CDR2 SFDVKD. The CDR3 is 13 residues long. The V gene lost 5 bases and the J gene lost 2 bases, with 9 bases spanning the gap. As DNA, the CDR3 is TGTGCCACCAGTGGACAAGCTACCTACGAGCAGTACTTC. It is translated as CATSGQATYEQYF.

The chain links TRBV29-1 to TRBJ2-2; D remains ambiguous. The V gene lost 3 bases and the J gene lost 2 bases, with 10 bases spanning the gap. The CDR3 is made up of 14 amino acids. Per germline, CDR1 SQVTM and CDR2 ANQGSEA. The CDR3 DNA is TGCAGCGTTGATCTGGGGTACAACACCGGGGAGCTGTTTTTT. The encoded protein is CSVDLGYNTGELFF.

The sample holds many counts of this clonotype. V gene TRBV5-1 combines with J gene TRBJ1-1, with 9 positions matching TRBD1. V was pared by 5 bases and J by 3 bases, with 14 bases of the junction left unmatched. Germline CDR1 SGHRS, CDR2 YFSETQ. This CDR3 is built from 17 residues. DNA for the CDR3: TGCGCCAGCAGACGAGACAGGGGGTCTGGAAGGTACACTGAAGCTTTCTTT. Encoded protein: CASRRDRGSGRYTEAFF.

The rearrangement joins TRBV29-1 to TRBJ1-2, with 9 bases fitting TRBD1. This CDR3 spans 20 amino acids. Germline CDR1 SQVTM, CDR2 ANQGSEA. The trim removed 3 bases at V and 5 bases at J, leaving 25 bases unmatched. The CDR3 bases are TGCAGCGTTGATCTCTTCCGGGACAGGGATTCCGAGCCCTCTTTTTATGGCTACACCTTC. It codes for CSVDLFRDRDSEPSFYGYTF.

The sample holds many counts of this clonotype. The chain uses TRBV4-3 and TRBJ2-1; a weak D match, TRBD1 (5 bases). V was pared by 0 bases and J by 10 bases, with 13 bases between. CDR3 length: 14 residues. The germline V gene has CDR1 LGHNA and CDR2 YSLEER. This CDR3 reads CASSQDAVPGEQFF. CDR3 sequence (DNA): TGCGCCAGCAGCCAAGATGCGGTCCCAGGGGAGCAGTTCTTC.

CDR3 region: CASSMGRTGPNYGYTF. The CDR3 region has the DNA TGTGCCAGTAGTATGGGTCGGACAGGCCCTAACTATGGCTACACCTTC. The rearrangement links TRBV19 to TRBJ1-2, with 7 bases matching TRBD1. CDR1 and CDR2 (germline): LNHDA, SQIVND (reference sequence). Trimming removed 3 bases from V and 0 bases from J; junction bases left unmatched: 7. This CDR3 is 16 amino acids long. Complete variable domain (other parts from reference TRBV19 and TRBJ1-2): DGGITQSPKYLFRKEGQNVTLSCEQNLNHDAMYWYRQDPGQGLRLIYYSQIVNDFQKGDIAEGYSVSREKKESFPLTVTSAQKNPTAFYLCASSMGRTGPNYGYTFGSGTRLTVV.

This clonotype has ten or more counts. CDR3: CASSQNRYNEQFF. The CDR3 coding sequence is TGCGCCAGCAGCCAAAACAGGTACAATGAGCAGTTCTTC. The rearrangement links TRBV4-1 to TRBJ2-1; a weak D match, TRBD1 (5 bases). This CDR3 is built from 13 residues. CDR1 is MGHRA, CDR2 YSYEKL, per germline. V shed 2 bases and J shed 4 bases, with 6 bases lying between them.

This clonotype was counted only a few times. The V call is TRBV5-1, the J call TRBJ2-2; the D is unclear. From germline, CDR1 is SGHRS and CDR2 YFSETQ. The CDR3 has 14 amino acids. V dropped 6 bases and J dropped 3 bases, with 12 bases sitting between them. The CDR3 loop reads CASIPEGDTGELFF. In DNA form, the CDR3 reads TGCGCCAGCATTCCAGAAGGAGACACCGGGGAGCTGTTTTTT.

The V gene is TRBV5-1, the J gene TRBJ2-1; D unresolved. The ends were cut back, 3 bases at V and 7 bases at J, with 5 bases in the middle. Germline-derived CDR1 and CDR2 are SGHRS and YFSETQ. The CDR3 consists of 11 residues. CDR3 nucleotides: TGCGCCAGCAGCTCCCAGAATGAGCAGTTCTTC. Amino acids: CASSSQNEQFF.

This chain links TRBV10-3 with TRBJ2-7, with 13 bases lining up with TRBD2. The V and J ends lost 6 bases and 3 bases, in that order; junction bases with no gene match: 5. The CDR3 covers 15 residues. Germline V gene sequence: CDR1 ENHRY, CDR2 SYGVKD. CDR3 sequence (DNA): TGTGCCATCAGCCCGGGACTAGCGGGATTCTACGAGCAGTACTTC. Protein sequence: CAISPGLAGFYEQYF.

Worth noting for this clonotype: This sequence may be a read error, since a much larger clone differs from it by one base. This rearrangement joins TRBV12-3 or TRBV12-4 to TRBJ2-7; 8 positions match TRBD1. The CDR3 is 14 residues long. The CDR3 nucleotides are TGTGCCAGCAGTTTGGACAGGGCATCCTACGGGCAGTACTTC. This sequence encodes CASSLDRASYGQYF.

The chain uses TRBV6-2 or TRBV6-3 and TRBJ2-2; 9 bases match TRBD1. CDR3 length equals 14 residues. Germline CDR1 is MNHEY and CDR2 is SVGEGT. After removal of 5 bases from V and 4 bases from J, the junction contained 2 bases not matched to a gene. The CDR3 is CASSRDRATGELFF. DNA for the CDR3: TGTGCCAGCAGTCGGGACAGGGCCACCGGGGAGCTGTTTTTT.

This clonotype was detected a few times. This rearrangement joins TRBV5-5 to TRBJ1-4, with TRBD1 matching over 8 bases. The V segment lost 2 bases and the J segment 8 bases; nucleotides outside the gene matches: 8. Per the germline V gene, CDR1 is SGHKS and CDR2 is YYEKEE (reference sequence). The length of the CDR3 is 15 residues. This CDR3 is CASSLIQGGGEKLFF. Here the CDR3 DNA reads TGTGCCAGCAGCTTAATACAGGGGGGCGGAGAAAAACTGTTTTTT.

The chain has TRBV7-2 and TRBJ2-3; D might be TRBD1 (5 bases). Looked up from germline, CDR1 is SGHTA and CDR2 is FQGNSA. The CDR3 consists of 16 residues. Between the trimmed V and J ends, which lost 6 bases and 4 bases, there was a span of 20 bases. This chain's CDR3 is CASSYWQGKASDTQYF. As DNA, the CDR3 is TGTGCCAGCAGTTACTGGCAGGGTAAAGCCTCAGATACGCAGTATTTT.

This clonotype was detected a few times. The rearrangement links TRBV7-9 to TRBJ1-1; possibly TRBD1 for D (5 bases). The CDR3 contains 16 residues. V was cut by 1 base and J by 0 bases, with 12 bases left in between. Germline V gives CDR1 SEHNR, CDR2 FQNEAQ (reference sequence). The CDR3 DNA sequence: TGTGCCAGCAGCTTAGGGCAGGGTAGAATGAACACTGAAGCTTTCTTT. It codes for CASSLGQGRMNTEAFF.

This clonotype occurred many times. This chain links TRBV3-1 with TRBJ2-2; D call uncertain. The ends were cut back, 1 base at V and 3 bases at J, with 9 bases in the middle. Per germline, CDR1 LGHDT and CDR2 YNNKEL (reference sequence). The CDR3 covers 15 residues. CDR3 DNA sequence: TGTGCCAGCAGCCAAGCCTCCGTTCACACCGGGGAGCTGTTTTTT. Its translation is CASSQASVHTGELFF. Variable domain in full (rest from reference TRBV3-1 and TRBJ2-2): DTAVSQTPKYLVTQMGNDKSIKCEQNLGHDTMYWYKQDSKKFLKIMFSYNNKELIINETVPNRFSPKSPDKAHLNLHINSLELGDSAVYFCASSQASVHTGELFFGEGSRLTVL.